A selection of T cell receptor beta chains follows, all from one sample in a study of ipilimumab plus nivolumab after autologous stem cell transplantation. Produced via immunoSEQ multiplex PCR; TCRdb's table is partial and in-frame only. Found here are about 47,000 clones, about 88% of them singletons; the top ten hold about 0.88%. The sample in question was PBMCs, obtained in a trial of ipilimumab plus nivolumab as post-transplant consolidation. These receptors were obtained from a male donor with multiple myeloma. CDR3s include the opening cysteine and the closing phenylalanine or tryptophan. Fields, in order: D gene, V gene, J gene, clone size, CDR3 DNA, CDR3 protein. The D gene is left open where the match is weak. Clone size is shown for a subset of rows, as once, few, many or a class of expanded clone.

NA,TRBV7-9,TRBJ1-4,NA,TGTGCCAGCAGCACCGATAAGGGGGGTGAAAAACTGTTTTTT,CASSTDKGGEKLFF
NA,TRBV7-8,TRBJ1-5,few,TGTGCCAGCAGCTCAGGGCGCGTTAGCAATCAGCCCCAGCATTTT,CASSSGRVSNQPQHF
NA,TRBV18,TRBJ2-2,NA,TGTGCCAGCTCACCACAGGGTGAATCCGGGGAGCTGTTTTTT,CASSPQGESGELFF
NA,TRBV18,TRBJ2-7,NA,TGTGCCAGCTCACCCGTTCCTTACGAGCAGTACTTC,CASSPVPYEQYF
TRBD1,TRBV5-1,TRBJ1-5,NA,TGCGCCAGCAGCCCGACAGGGCACCAGCCCCAGCATTTT,CASSPTGHQPQHF
NA,TRBV7-9,TRBJ1-3,NA,TGTGCCAGCAGCCCTTCCCTAAACACCATATATTTT,CASSPSLNTIYF
NA,TRBV7-8,TRBJ2-7,NA,TGTGCCAGCAGTCTAGTAGGGGCAGGGGTCATCCACGAGCAGTACTTC,CASSLVGAGVIHEQYF
NA,TRBV6-4,TRBJ1-2,NA,TGTGCCAGCAGTGCCGGGGGTGGCTACACCTTC,CASSAGGGYTF
NA,TRBV7-2,TRBJ1-6,NA,TGTGCCAGCAGCTTAGGGTGGGGGGCCGGCTCCTATAATTCACCCCTCCACTTT,CASSLGWGAGSYNSPLHF
NA,TRBV10-1,TRBJ1-6,once,TGCGCCAGCACCCCCCCCGGGACAAATAATTCACCCCTCCACTTT,CASTPPGTNNSPLHF
NA,TRBV14,TRBJ2-7,NA,TGTGCCAGCAGCCAAGAAGGCTACTACGAGCAGTACTTC,CASSQEGYYEQYF
TRBD1,TRBV6-6,TRBJ2-3,NA,TGTGCCAGCAGTTTTCAGGGGGCGCTTGGCACAGATACGCAGTATTTT,CASSFQGALGTDTQYF
NA,TRBV5-6,TRBJ1-2,NA,TGTGCCAGCAGCCCGAGGACGGCCTTACTGGGCTACACCTTC,CASSPRTALLGYTF
NA,TRBV6-1,TRBJ2-3,NA,TGTGCCAGCAGGTTACTTGGCCGGCGGGCAGATACGCAGTATTTT,CASRLLGRRADTQYF
TRBD1,TRBV11-1,TRBJ1-1,NA,TGTGCCAGCAGTTTCCAGGGACAGGGAGGTACTGAAGCTTTCTTT,CASSFQGQGGTEAFF
NA,TRBV10-3,TRBJ1-1,NA,TGTGCCGCTACGACAGTGAACACTGAAGCTTTCTTT,CAATTVNTEAFF
NA,TRBV25-1,TRBJ2-3,NA,TGTGCCAGCAGCAGATCACTAGCCACAGATACGCAGTATTTT,CASSRSLATDTQYF
NA,TRBV6-5,TRBJ2-7,NA,TGTGCCAGCAGTTACTCGATCCAGGGACCCTACGAGCAGTACTTC,CASSYSIQGPYEQYF
NA,TRBV10-1,TRBJ2-6,once,TGCGCCAGCAGTGGCTCTGGGGCCAACGTCCTGACTTTC,CASSGSGANVLTF
NA,TRBV7-8,TRBJ1-4,NA,TGTGCCAGCAGCTTAGGGGGGCCTAATGAAAAACTGTTTTTT,CASSLGGPNEKLFF
TRBD1,TRBV7-8,TRBJ2-7,NA,TGTGCCAGCAGCCCCGAGACAGGGAAAGAGCAGTACTTC,CASSPETGKEQYF
NA,TRBV5-1,TRBJ1-5,NA,TGCGCCAGCAGCTTGGGGGGGACTCAGCCCCAGCATTTT,CASSLGGTQPQHF
NA,TRBV7-9,TRBJ2-5,once,TGTGCCAGCAGCTCCGAAGAGACCCAGTACTTC,CASSSEETQYF
NA,TRBV18,TRBJ1-4,NA,TGTGCCAGCTCACCACAGGAAAATGAAAAACTGTTTTTT,CASSPQENEKLFF
NA,TRBV6-5,TRBJ2-5,NA,TGTGCCAGCACCAAGGAGTGGCAGACTCAAGAGACCCAGTACTTC,CASTKEWQTQETQYF
NA,TRBV7-2,TRBJ2-7,NA,TGTGCCAGCCTCTCAGGGGGGGGTTCCTACGAGCAGTACTTC,CASLSGGGSYEQYF
NA,TRBV29-1,TRBJ2-7,NA,TGCAGCGTTGACGGACCGTCCTACGAGCAGTACTTC,CSVDGPSYEQYF
TRBD2,TRBV7-9,TRBJ2-1,once,TGTGCCAGCAGCCCCTCCGGGACTAGCGGCCCTGGGGCCAATGAGCAGTTCTTC,CASSPSGTSGPGANEQFF
NA,TRBV5-6,TRBJ2-5,NA,TGTGCCAGCAGCTTGGGCGGGGACCAAGAGACCCAGTACTTC,CASSLGGDQETQYF
TRBD1,TRBV18,TRBJ1-1,NA,TGTGCCAGCTCACCACGGCTAGACCAGGGGGCGAACACTGAAGCTTTCTTT,CASSPRLDQGANTEAFF
TRBD1,TRBV5-1,TRBJ2-7,NA,TGCGCCAGCAGCCAGGGACAGGGTGCCCGCGAGCAGTACTTC,CASSQGQGAREQYF
NA,TRBV7-2,TRBJ2-1,few,TGTGCCAGCAGCCCGAATGGCGGGGGCGGGGATGAGCAGTTCTTC,CASSPNGGGGDEQFF
TRBD1,TRBV5-1,TRBJ2-7,NA,TGCGCCAGCAGCGGGGACAGGGGTGGAGAGCAGTACTTC,CASSGDRGGEQYF
NA,TRBV1,TRBJ2-7,NA,TGCACCACCCAAGCGGGAGCTTCCTACGAGCAGTACTTC,CTTQAGASYEQYF
TRBD1,TRBV11-2,TRBJ2-7,few,TGTGCCAGCAGCCCCCGACGGGACAGCGCCCACTACGAGCAGTACTTC,CASSPRRDSAHYEQYF
TRBD1,TRBV7-2,TRBJ1-1,NA,TGTGCCAGCATGCTCGGGACAGTGACCACTGAAGCTTTCTTT,CASMLGTVTTEAFF
NA,TRBV6-6,TRBJ1-1,NA,TGTGCCAGCAGTTACCAATACCACTCGACTGAAGCTTTCTTT,CASSYQYHSTEAFF
NA,TRBV5-5,TRBJ2-4,NA,TGTGCCAGCAGCTTTGAGACTCAGGGGAAAAACATTCAGTACTTC,CASSFETQGKNIQYF
NA,TRBV7-9,TRBJ1-2,NA,TGTGCCAGCTCCCACGGGCAGGGTGGGAATGGCTACACCTTC,CASSHGQGGNGYTF
NA,TRBV2,TRBJ1-5,NA,TGTGCCAGCAGTGCTGACGTTAGCAATCAGCCCCAGCATTTT,CASSADVSNQPQHF
TRBD1,TRBV5-1,TRBJ2-2,NA,TGCGCCAGCAGCTTACGACAGGGCAACACCGGGGAGCTGTTTTTT,CASSLRQGNTGELFF
NA,TRBV18,TRBJ2-3,NA,TGTGCCAGCTCAGGCCTCAGGGGGTATTTT,CASSGLRGYF
TRBD1,TRBV6-5,TRBJ2-7,NA,TGTGCCAGCCAGACAGGGAGCTCCTACGAGCAGTACTTC,CASQTGSSYEQYF
TRBD1,TRBV7-2,TRBJ1-2,NA,TGTGCCAGTCAGTACCGGGACAGGGGACGTGGCTACACCTTC,CASQYRDRGRGYTF
NA,TRBV27,TRBJ1-1,NA,TGTGCCAGCAGTTGGTACCGGGAAGCTGAAGCTTTCTTT,CASSWYREAEAFF
TRBD1,TRBV27,TRBJ2-2,NA,TGTGCCAGCAGCCCCGGACAGGGGAAGATGACCGGGGAGCTGTTTTTT,CASSPGQGKMTGELFF
TRBD1,TRBV6-5,TRBJ2-7,NA,TGTGCCAGCAGTTACCGGTCCCGGGACAGGGACGAGCAGTACTTC,CASSYRSRDRDEQYF
NA,TRBV6-5,TRBJ1-2,NA,TGTGCCAGCAGTTACACTCCGGGCCCCCGAGGTGGCTACACCTTC,CASSYTPGPRGGYTF
TRBD2,TRBV5-4,TRBJ2-3,NA,TGTGCCAGCAGCTTTCTAGCGGGAGGTGGAGATACGCAGTATTTT,CASSFLAGGGDTQYF
TRBD1,TRBV28,TRBJ2-7,few,TGTGCCAGCAGGGGGATAAAACAGGGGTACGAGCAGTACTTC,CASRGIKQGYEQYF
NA,TRBV7-9,TRBJ2-7,NA,TGTGCCAGCAGCTTAGCTCCAGTCTCCTACGAGCAGTACTTC,CASSLAPVSYEQYF
NA,TRBV6-1,TRBJ2-5,NA,TGTGCCAGCAAGGGGGACCGGCATTTTATGGAGACCCAGTACTTC,CASKGDRHFMETQYF
TRBD1,TRBV6-1,TRBJ2-7,NA,TGTGCCAGCACCCCCGACAGGGGCACCTACGAGCAGTACTTC,CASTPDRGTYEQYF
TRBD2,TRBV7-2,TRBJ2-7,NA,TGTGCCAGCAGCCCCCGTACAATCGGGGGGTACGAGCAGTACTTC,CASSPRTIGGYEQYF
NA,TRBV7-2,TRBJ1-1,NA,TGTGCCAGCAGTCCCTCACACGTTGAAGCTTTCTTT,CASSPSHVEAFF
NA,TRBV28,TRBJ1-5,NA,TGTGCCAGCCGGGGGCAGATTTATAGCAATCAGCCCCAGCATTTT,CASRGQIYSNQPQHF
NA,TRBV9,TRBJ2-7,NA,TGTGCCAGCAGCCTGTTGTCCGGCGAGCAGTACTTC,CASSLLSGEQYF
NA,TRBV6-5,TRBJ2-3,NA,TGTGCCAGCAGCCTACAGGGAACAGATACGCAGTATTTT,CASSLQGTDTQYF
TRBD1,TRBV7-3,TRBJ1-1,NA,TGTGCCAGCAGCTCGGGACAGGGATATACTGAAGCTTTCTTT,CASSSGQGYTEAFF